These T cell receptor beta chains were read from a single sample in a study of Ad26.COV2.S vaccination and SARS-CoV-2 variants. Method: immunoSEQ multiplex PCR; TCRdb's copy keeps in-frame clones and lacks some. The sample records 400,000 to 450,000 clones, approximately 90% being singletons. The sample consisted of peripheral blood, taken in a trial of Ad26.COV2.S vaccine versus placebo. The source of these receptors is a person aged 18-65 years who received the Ad26.COV2.S COVID-19 vaccine or a placebo. Both conserved end residues are part of each CDR3. Each record gives: J gene, D gene, V gene, clone size, CDR3 DNA, CDR3 protein. A D gene is named only where the DNA matches it firmly. Size is stated for part of the rows, as once, few or many counts, or as a class when the clone is expanded.

>TRBJ2-2|-|TRBV5-1|-
TGCGCCAGCAGCTCGGGGGACGGGAACACCGGGGAGCTGTTTTTT
CASSSGDGNTGELFF
>TRBJ2-1|-|TRBV3-1/TRBV3-2|-
TGTGCCAGCAGCCAAGATGGAGGAGTTAGAGGCAATGAGCAGTTCTTC
CASSQDGGVRGNEQFF
>TRBJ2-7|-|TRBV4-1|few
TGCGCCAGCAGCCAAGCATCCAGAGGCTACGAGCAGTACTTC
CASSQASRGYEQYF
>TRBJ1-5|-|TRBV28|-
TGTGCCAGCAGTCTGGGACATAACTATCAGCCCCAGCATTTT
CASSLGHNYQPQHF
>TRBJ2-1|-|TRBV2|-
TGTGCCAGCAACCCCCGCGGGGTAGCGGCCGTCTCCTACAATGAGCAGTTCTTC
CASNPRGVAAVSYNEQFF
>TRBJ1-1|-|TRBV14|-
TGTGCCAGCAGCCTAGGGGGTTTTACCCCTGAAGCTTTCTTT
CASSLGGFTPEAFF
>TRBJ1-1|-|TRBV5-4|-
TGTGCCAGCAGGACCCAGGAGAACACTGAAGCTTTCTTT
CASRTQENTEAFF
>TRBJ1-2|TRBD1|TRBV5-4|-
TGTGCCAGCAGCTGGACAGGGGGCGATGGCTACACCTTC
CASSWTGGDGYTF
>TRBJ1-4|-|TRBV5-6|-
TGTGCCAGCAGCTTTAAACCCAGGGTTTCTATTGCAACTAATGAAAAACTGTTTTTT
CASSFKPRVSIATNEKLFF
>TRBJ1-1|-|TRBV30|-
TGTGCCTGGAGGAGTCAGGGGAACACTGAAGCTTTCTTT
CAWRSQGNTEAFF
>TRBJ1-1|TRBD1|TRBV27|-
TGTGCCAGCAGTCCGCACAGGGGGCCCTGCCAGTTT
CASSPHRGPCQF
>TRBJ2-7|-|TRBV4-3|-
TGCGCCAGCAGCCAAGATCGGGGAACCTACGAGCAGTACTTC
CASSQDRGTYEQYF
>TRBJ2-1|TRBD1|TRBV27|-
TGTGCCAGCACCGCATCGACAGGGGCGTTATACAATGAGCAGTTCTTC
CASTASTGALYNEQFF
>TRBJ1-5|-|TRBV15|-
TGTGCCACCAGCAGAGAACCGAGCAATCAGCCCCAGCATTTT
CATSREPSNQPQHF
>TRBJ2-3|TRBD2|TRBV9|-
TGTGCCAGCCATCCGGGGGGGGCCACAGATACGCAGTATTTT
CASHPGGATDTQYF
>TRBJ1-2|-|TRBV4-3|-
TGCGCCAGCAGCCAATACCCGGGACTCTCTCTGGCGGACTATGGCTACACCTTC
CASSQYPGLSLADYGYTF
>TRBJ1-2|TRBD1|TRBV19|-
TGTGCCAGTAGTATAAGCGACAGGGCGAGAGGCTACACCTTC
CASSISDRARGYTF
>TRBJ2-7|TRBD1|TRBV2|-
TGTGCCAGCAGGATCCCCCGGGACAGCTTTTCCTACGAGCAGTACTTC
CASRIPRDSFSYEQYF
>TRBJ2-5|TRBD2|TRBV6-1|-
TGTGCCAGCAGTGAGTCACTCCCGGGACTAGCGGGGGGTCGTGAGACCCAGTACTTC
CASSESLPGLAGGRETQYF
>TRBJ2-1|TRBD2|TRBV29-1|-
TGCAGCGCAGATGGACTAGCGGTTTTTGAGCAGTTCTTC
CSADGLAVFEQFF
>TRBJ2-1|TRBD2|TRBV2|-
TGTGCCAGCAGACTCCAAGCGGGGGGGACCTCTGAGCAGTTCTTC
CASRLQAGGTSEQFF
>TRBJ1-5|-|TRBV6-2/TRBV6-3|-
TGTGCCAGCAGTTACTCAGTCCCCCAGCCCCAGCATTTT
CASSYSVPQPQHF
>TRBJ2-6|-|TRBV7-9|-
TGTGCCAGCAGTCAAACCTCTGGGGCCAACGTCCTGACTTTC
CASSQTSGANVLTF
>TRBJ1-4|-|TRBV3-1/TRBV3-2|once
TGTGCCAGCAGCCAAAATGGAGGAGGGGAAAAACTGTTTTTT
CASSQNGGGEKLFF
>TRBJ2-5|-|TRBV10-1|-
TGCGCCAGCAGTGAGTCGGCTCAAGAGACCCAGTACTTC
CASSESAQETQYF
>TRBJ2-2|TRBD1|TRBV27|-
TGTGCCAGCAGTTCGCCGACAGGGGGTATCGGGGAGCTGTTTTTT
CASSSPTGGIGELFF
>TRBJ1-1|-|TRBV7-2|-
TGTGCCAGCTTGCGTACACAGGGTTCGGCTTTCTTT
CASLRTQGSAFF
>TRBJ2-5|-|TRBV5-1|-
TGCGCCAGCAGCTTGGCCGGCGGGCGTCTGCAAGAGACCCAGTACTTC
CASSLAGGRLQETQYF
>TRBJ2-5|-|TRBV11-2|-
TGTGCCAGCAGCTTAGATCTAATAGTGAGGGAGACCCAGTACTTC
CASSLDLIVRETQYF
>TRBJ2-1|-|TRBV10-1|-
TGCGCCAGCAGTGATGGGGCAGGGATAAACTACAATGAGCAGTTCTTC
CASSDGAGINYNEQFF
>TRBJ1-6|-|TRBV6-5|-
TGTGCCAGCAGTTTTTTTCCCTCGGGCTCCAATTCACCCCTCCACTTT
CASSFFPSGSNSPLHF
>TRBJ2-6|-|TRBV14|-
TGTGCCAGCAGCTTCTTCCGGGACCTTCACGGGGCCAACGTCCTGACTTTC
CASSFFRDLHGANVLTF
>TRBJ1-1|-|TRBV9|-
TGTGCCAGCAGCGTAAGCCCCTCGGTGTCGGGGGAGGCTTTCTTT
CASSVSPSVSGEAFF
>TRBJ1-2|TRBD1|TRBV6-2/TRBV6-3|-
TGTGCCAGCAGTTACCTGGACAGGGACAAAAAGGAGGGCTACACCTTC
CASSYLDRDKKEGYTF
>TRBJ1-1|-|TRBV6-4|-
TGTGCCAGCAGTGTATCCGGGGCATTTGGGACTGAAGCTTTCTTT
CASSVSGAFGTEAFF
>TRBJ2-4|-|TRBV3-1/TRBV3-2|-
TGTGCCAGCAGCCATGGACTGTCCCTAGCCAAAAACATTCAGTACTTC
CASSHGLSLAKNIQYF
>TRBJ1-2|-|TRBV5-1|-
TGCGCCAGCAGTACGGATAACTATGGCTACACCTTC
CASSTDNYGYTF
>TRBJ2-5|-|TRBV18|-
TGTGCCAGCTCACAACTAGTCGCGGAAGAGACCCAGTACTTC
CASSQLVAEETQYF
>TRBJ2-1|-|TRBV7-9|-
TGTGCCAGCAGCTTACCCTACAGGGAACGTTACAATGAGCAGTTCTTC
CASSLPYRERYNEQFF
>TRBJ2-3|TRBD1|TRBV10-3|-
TGTGCCATCAGTGAACCCCAGGGGGCAGACACAGATACGCAGTATTTT
CAISEPQGADTDTQYF
>TRBJ2-3|-|TRBV5-4|-
TGTGCCAGCAGCTTGGATGGGGCTGCCGGCACAGATACGCAGTATTTT
CASSLDGAAGTDTQYF
>TRBJ2-7|TRBD2|TRBV30|-
TGTGCCTGGAGGGGAGCGGGGAGGTACGAGCAGTACTTC
CAWRGAGRYEQYF
>TRBJ2-7|TRBD1|TRBV27|-
TGTGCCAGCAGTTTTTATTTGGGGCCGGACAGGAGGTACGAGCAGTACTTC
CASSFYLGPDRRYEQYF
>TRBJ1-1|TRBD1|TRBV6-5|-
TGTGCCAGCAGTTACTCGAGGACAGGGGGGAACACTGAAGCTTTCTTT
CASSYSRTGGNTEAFF
>TRBJ1-2|-|TRBV5-4|-
TGTGCCAGCAGCCCGGAAGCAGATGCTCGCTACACCTTC
CASSPEADARYTF
>TRBJ1-5|TRBD1|TRBV6-1|-
TGTGCCAGCAGTGAACCGACAGGGGGCTATCAGCCCCAGCATTTT
CASSEPTGGYQPQHF
>TRBJ2-1|TRBD1|TRBV25-1|-
TGTGCCAGCAGTGAATTGTGGGACAGGAAGTTCTTC
CASSELWDRKFF
>TRBJ1-5|TRBD1|TRBV10-1|-
TGCGCCAGCAGTGAGACCCAGGGGGCAACAAATAGCAATCAGCCCCAGCATTTT
CASSETQGATNSNQPQHF
>TRBJ1-5|-|TRBV6-5|once
TGTGCCAGCAGTCGGTGGAATAATCAGCCCCAGCATTTT
CASSRWNNQPQHF